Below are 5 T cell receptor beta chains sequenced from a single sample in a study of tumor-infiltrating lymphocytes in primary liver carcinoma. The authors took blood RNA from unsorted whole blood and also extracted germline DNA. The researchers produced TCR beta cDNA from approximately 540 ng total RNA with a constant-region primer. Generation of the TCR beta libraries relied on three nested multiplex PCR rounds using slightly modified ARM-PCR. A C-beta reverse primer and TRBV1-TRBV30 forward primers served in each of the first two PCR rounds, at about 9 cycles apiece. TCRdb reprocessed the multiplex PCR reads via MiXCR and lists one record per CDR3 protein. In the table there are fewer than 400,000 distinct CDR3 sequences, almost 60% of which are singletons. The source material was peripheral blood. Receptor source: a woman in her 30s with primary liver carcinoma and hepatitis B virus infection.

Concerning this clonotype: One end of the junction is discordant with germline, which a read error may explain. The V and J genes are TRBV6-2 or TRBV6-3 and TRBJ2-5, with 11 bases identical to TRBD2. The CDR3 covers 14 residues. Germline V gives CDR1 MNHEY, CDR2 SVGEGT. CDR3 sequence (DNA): TGTGTCAGCAAGCCGTTGACTAGCGGGGCGACCCAGTACTTC. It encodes CVSKPLTSGATQYF.

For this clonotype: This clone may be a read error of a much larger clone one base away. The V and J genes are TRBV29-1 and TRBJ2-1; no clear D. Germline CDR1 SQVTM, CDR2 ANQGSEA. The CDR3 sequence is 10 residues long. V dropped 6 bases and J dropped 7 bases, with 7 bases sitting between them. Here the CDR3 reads CSVSTNEQFF. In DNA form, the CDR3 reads TGCAGCGTCAGTACGAATGAGCAGTTCTTC.

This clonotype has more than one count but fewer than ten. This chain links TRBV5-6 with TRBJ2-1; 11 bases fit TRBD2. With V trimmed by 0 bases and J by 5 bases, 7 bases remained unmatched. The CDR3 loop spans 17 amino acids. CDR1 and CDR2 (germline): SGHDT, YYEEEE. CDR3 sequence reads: CASSLVVVAGGDNEQFF. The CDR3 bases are TGTGCCAGCAGCTTGGTTGTCGTAGCGGGAGGGGACAATGAGCAGTTCTTC. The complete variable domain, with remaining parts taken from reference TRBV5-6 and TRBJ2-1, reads DAGVTQSPTHLIKTRGQQVTLRCSPKSGHDTVSWYQQALGQGPQFIFQYYEEEERQRGNFPDRFSGHQFPNYSSELNVNALLLGDSALYLCASSLVVVAGGDNEQFFGPGTRLTVL.

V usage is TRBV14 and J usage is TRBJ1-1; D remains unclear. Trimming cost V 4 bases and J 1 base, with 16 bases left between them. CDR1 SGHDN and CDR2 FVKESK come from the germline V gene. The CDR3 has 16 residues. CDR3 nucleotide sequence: TGTGCCAGCAGCCTGTTTACCGTGGGGAGGAACACTGAAGCTTTCTTT. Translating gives CASSLFTVGRNTEAFF.

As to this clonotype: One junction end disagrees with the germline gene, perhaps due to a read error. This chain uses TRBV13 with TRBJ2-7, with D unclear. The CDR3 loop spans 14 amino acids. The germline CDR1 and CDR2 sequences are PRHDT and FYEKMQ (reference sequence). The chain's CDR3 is CAISSYTYSGEQYF. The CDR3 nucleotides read TGTGCCATCAGCTCCTATACTTATTCGGGCGAGCAGTACTTC.